Listed below are T cell receptor beta chains from one sample, sequenced in a study of human T cells and chemical hapten exposure. TCRdb fed the RACE reads into MiXCR, producing one record per CDR3 protein. The table records over 35,000 distinct CDR3 sequences, 10% of them present only once. The sequenced sample was whole blood, obtained in connection with sensitization to the hapten diphenylcyclopropenone (DPC). All receptors derive from a young man with alopecia areata. Some clones in this sample may be carry-over from other donors' samples. The CDR3 runs from the conserved cysteine through the conserved F or W. The D gene is left open where the match is weak. Clone size is shown for a subset of rows, as once, few, many or a class of expanded clone.

DNA,CDR3,D,size,V,J
TGTGCCAGCAGCCAAGATCGGCTAGACCAAGAGACCCAGTACTTC,CASSQDRLDQETQYF,-,-,TRBV3-1,TRBJ2-5
TGTGCCAGCAGCTTAGAGACGCGGACTAGCGATGAGCAGTTCTTC,CASSLETRTSDEQFF,TRBD2,many,TRBV11-2,TRBJ2-1
TGTGCCAGCAGCTTAGGAGGCGGGAACACCGGGGAGCTGTTTTTT,CASSLGGGNTGELFF,-,-,TRBV11-2,TRBJ2-2
TGTGCCAGCAGCCCAGGGCAGTCCTACAATGAGCAGTTCTTC,CASSPGQSYNEQFF,-,-,TRBV11-2,TRBJ2-1
TGCGCCAGCAGCTTGGGCGGCAGAAGCTCCTATAATTCACCCCTCCACTTT,CASSLGGRSSYNSPLHF,-,-,TRBV5-1,TRBJ1-6
TGTGCCATCAGGAAGACGGGACAGGGGCCCTACGAGCAGTACTTC,CAIRKTGQGPYEQYF,TRBD1,many,TRBV10-3,TRBJ2-7
TGTGCCAGCAGTTATTTCCCTGAAGCTTTCTTT,CASSYFPEAFF,-,many,TRBV6-6,TRBJ1-1
TGTGCCAGCAGCTCGGAGGGCTACAATGAGCAGTTCTTC,CASSSEGYNEQFF,-,many,TRBV13,TRBJ2-1
TGTGCCAGCAGCCTATCAGGGGCCAACACAGATACGCAGTATTTT,CASSLSGANTDTQYF,-,-,TRBV9,TRBJ2-3
TGTGCCAGCAGCTCTTCGGGTTGGGGCAGCACCGGGGAGCTGTTTTTT,CASSSSGWGSTGELFF,-,many,TRBV5-5,TRBJ2-2
TGTGCCAGCAGCCCCGTTTACGAGATGACGCAGTATTTT,CASSPVYEMTQYF,-,few,TRBV7-9,TRBJ2-3
TGCAGCGCAACCAGAGGGAGGGTGAACACCGGGGAGCTGTTTTTT,CSATRGRVNTGELFF,TRBD2,-,TRBV29-1,TRBJ2-2
TGTGCCAGCAGCTTAGTATCTGATACGCAGTATTTT,CASSLVSDTQYF,-,-,TRBV7-8,TRBJ2-3
TGTGCCAGCTTTGCTCAGACAGGGAAAGATGAGCAGTTCTTC,CASFAQTGKDEQFF,TRBD1,-,TRBV6-1,TRBJ2-1
TGTGCCAGCTCACCTTACGGACAGGGGGCCAACTACGAGCAGTACTTC,CASSPYGQGANYEQYF,TRBD1,-,TRBV18,TRBJ2-7
TGTGCCAGCAGCCCGACAGGGGGCTCAGATACGCAGTATTTT,CASSPTGGSDTQYF,TRBD1,-,TRBV7-9,TRBJ2-3
TGTGCCAGCAGCATTAATCCCTTTGTGATCAATGAGCAGTTCTTC,CASSINPFVINEQFF,-,many,TRBV7-9,TRBJ2-1
TGTGCCAGCAGTTACGGTCAGGGGTTCTACGAGCAGTACTTC,CASSYGQGFYEQYF,-,-,TRBV6-2/TRBV6-3,TRBJ2-7
TGCGCCAGCAGCCAAGATACACCGTGGGGGGGGCGCCTTCACGAGCAGTACTTC,CASSQDTPWGGRLHEQYF,-,-,TRBV4-1,TRBJ2-7